This T cell receptor beta chain was retrieved from a study of T-cell memory formation after mild COVID-19. Study context: TCR clusters largely stayed donor specific.

Using its own MiXCR run on the 5' RACE reads, TCRdb lists one record per CDR3 protein. The repertoire holds approximately 250,000 distinct CDR3 sequences, less than 20% seen once, with around 2% in the top ten. About this clonotype: The antigen remains unidentified.

CDR1 is SGHRS and CDR2 is YFSETQ in the germline V gene. Deletions cut 4 bases from V and 2 bases from J, with 11 bases between. The CDR3 runs 14 residues. Study observations and caveats: There were some responding clones in pre-infection memory, which suggested that cross-reactive memory had joined.

Sequenced sample: PBMCs or a T cell subset sorted from them (not recorded which). This receptor was identified in an adult woman who had mild COVID-19 (a few samples of this study predate the infection). Cell type and time point are not known. The chain joins TRBV5-1 to TRBJ2-3, with D hard to call. CDR3 DNA sequence: TGCGCCAGCAGCCACAGTGCCCTCACAGATACGCAGTATTTT. Protein sequence: CASSHSALTDTQYF. The whole variable domain, filled in from reference TRBV5-1 and TRBJ2-3, reads KAGVTQTPRYLIKTRGQQVTLSCSPISGHRSVSWYQQTPGQGLQFLFEYFSETQRNKGNFPGRFSGRQFSNSRSEMNVSTLELGDSALYLCASSHSALTDTQYFGPGTRLTVL.